This T cell receptor (beta chain) came from a study of T-cell reconstitution after alpha-beta-depleted transplantation in children (dated by TCRdb to 2016 to 2017). Context from the whole study: T-cell immune reconstitution after TCRalphabeta/CD19-depleted allogeneic hematopoietic cell transplantation in children was quantitatively tracked in the study by means of TCR repertoire profiling.

The V end gives up 5 bases and the J end 5 bases, leaving 19 bases in the junction not matched to a gene. CDR1 and CDR2 are drawn from the germline V gene (reference sequence): SGHAT, FQDESV. Counted from cysteine to phenylalanine, this CDR3 has 18 amino acids. CDR3 DNA only is kept here, 54 bases in frame from base 1. The protocol used for the library was PCR. Sequencing took place on an Illumina HiSeq 2500. To normalize quantification of the TCRbeta repertoire, the TCR libraries were built with molecular barcoding that relied on unique molecular identifiers. Starting from the raw public reads, TCRdb applied fastp trimming at Q25, assembled clones with MiXCR and retained in-frame beta chains. Rows merge per CDR3 protein into single entries with the most common DNA and genes. A total of 240,000 or so distinct CDR3 sequences appear in this sample, roughly 7.7% of them only once. Nearly 6.5% of the sample lies in the top ten.

Points the paper makes about the study in general: The high TCRbeta diversity at day 60 in some patients was ascribed to recipient T cells and intrathymic progenitors that had survived conditioning. The frequencies of hyperexpanded clones fell over the following months, and after one year, T-cell counts and TCRbeta diversity were mostly attributed to newly produced T cells. Apparently early alphabetaT-cell count recovery about two months after transplant reportedly relied on only several hundred rapidly expanded clones derived from non-depleted graft cells.

In its sample, this clonotype was seen many times. Its antigen is unknown. No per-base quality is available; no much larger clone lies one base away. The sample's treatment or condition label, in plain terms: allogeneic hematopoietic cell transplantation with graft depleted of TCRalphabeta T cells and CD19 B cells. Transplant recipients were children who received TCRalphabeta/CD19-depleted allogeneic hematopoietic cell grafts. Sequenced here: PBMCs, mostly from graft donor cells, sampled 180 days after TCRalphabeta/CD19-depleted stem cell transplant. The chain is made from TRBV11-1 and TRBJ2-5; 8 bases in the middle match TRBD1. The source is a male patient younger than 18 who had a stem cell transplant for acute lymphoblastic leukemia, so the T cells may come from the graft donor. The CDR3 loop reads CASSPARSRTGRVETQYF. The sequenced DNA: TGTGCCAGCAGCCCAGCCCGCTCGAGGACAGGGAGAGTTGAGACCCAGTACTTC.